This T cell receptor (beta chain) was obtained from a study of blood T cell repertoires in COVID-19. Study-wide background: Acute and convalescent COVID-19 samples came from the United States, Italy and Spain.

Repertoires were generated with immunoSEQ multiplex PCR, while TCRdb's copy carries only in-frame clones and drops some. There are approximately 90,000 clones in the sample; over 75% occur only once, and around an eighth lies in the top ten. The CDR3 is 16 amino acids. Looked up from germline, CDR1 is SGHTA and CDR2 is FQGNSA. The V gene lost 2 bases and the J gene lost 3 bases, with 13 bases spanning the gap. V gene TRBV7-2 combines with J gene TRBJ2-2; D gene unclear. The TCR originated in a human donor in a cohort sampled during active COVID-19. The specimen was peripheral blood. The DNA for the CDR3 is TGTGCCAGCAGCTTAAGTGCGAACCGCTACACCGGGGAGCTGTTTTTT. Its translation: CASSLSANRYTGELFF.